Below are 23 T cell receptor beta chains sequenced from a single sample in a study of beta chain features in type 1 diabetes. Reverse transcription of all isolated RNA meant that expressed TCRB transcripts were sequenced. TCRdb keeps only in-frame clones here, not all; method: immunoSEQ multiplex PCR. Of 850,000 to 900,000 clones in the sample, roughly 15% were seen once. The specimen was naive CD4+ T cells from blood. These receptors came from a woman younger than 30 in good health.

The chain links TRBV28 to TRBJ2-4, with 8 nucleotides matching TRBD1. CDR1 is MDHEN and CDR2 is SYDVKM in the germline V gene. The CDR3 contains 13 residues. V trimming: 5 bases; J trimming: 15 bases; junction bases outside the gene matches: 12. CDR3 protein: CASSVQPGGAWYF. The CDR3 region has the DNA TGTGCCAGCAGTGTACAACCAGGGGGCGCATGGTACTTC. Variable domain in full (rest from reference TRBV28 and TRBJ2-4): DVKVTQSSRYLVKRTGEKVFLECVQDMDHENMFWYRQDPGLGLRLIYFSYDVKMKEKGDIPEGYSVSREKKERFSLILESASTNQTSMYLCASSVQPGGAWYFGAGTRLSVL.

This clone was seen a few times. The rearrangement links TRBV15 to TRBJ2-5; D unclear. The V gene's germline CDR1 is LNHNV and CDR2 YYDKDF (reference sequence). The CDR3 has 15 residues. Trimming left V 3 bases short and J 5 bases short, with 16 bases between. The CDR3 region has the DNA TGTGCCACCAGCAGGGTCGGATTAAAAGGGGAGACCCAGTACTTC. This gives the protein CATSRVGLKGETQYF.

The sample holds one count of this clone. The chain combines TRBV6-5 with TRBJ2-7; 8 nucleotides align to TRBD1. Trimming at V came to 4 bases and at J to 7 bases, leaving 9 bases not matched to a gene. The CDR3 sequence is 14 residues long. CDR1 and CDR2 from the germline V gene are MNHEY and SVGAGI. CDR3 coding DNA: TGTGCCAGCAGTTTCCTGGACAGGGCTTGGGAGCAGTACTTC. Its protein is CASSFLDRAWEQYF.

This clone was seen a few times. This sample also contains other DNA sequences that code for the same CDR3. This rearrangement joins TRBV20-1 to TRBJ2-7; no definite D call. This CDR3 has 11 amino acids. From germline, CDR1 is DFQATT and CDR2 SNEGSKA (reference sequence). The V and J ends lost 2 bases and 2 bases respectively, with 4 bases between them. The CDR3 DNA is TGCAGTGCTAGACTGGCCTACGAGCAGTACTTC. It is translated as CSARLAYEQYF.

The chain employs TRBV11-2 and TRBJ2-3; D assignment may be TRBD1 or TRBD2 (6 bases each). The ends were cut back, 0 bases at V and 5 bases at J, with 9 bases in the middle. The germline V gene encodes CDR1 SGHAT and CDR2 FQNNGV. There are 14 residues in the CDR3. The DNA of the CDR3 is TGTGCCAGCAGCTTAGAAAGGGGGGTAGATACGCAGTATTTT. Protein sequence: CASSLERGVDTQYF.

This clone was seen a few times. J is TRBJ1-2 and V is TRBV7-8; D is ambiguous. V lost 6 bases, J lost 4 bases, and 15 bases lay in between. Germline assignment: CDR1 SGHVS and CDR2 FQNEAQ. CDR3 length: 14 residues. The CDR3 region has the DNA TGTGCCAGCAGTCCTCGGACGCCCCTCTATGGCTACACCTTC. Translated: CASSPRTPLYGYTF.

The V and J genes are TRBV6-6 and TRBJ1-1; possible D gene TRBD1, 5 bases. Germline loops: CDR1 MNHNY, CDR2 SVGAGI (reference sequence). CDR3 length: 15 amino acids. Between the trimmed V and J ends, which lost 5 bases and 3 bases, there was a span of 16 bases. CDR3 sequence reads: CASSPSQGYYTEAFF. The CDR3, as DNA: TGTGCCAGCAGTCCCTCTCAGGGTTACTACACTGAAGCTTTCTTT.

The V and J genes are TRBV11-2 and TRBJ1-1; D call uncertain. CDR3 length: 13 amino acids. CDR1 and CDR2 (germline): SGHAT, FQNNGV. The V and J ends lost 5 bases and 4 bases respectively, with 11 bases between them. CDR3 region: CASSMYWGTEAFF. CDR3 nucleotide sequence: TGTGCCAGCAGCATGTACTGGGGCACTGAAGCTTTCTTT.

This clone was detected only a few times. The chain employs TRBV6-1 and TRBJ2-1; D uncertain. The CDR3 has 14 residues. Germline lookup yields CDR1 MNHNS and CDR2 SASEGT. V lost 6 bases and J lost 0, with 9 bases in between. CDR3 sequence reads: CASSRLFSYNEQFF. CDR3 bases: TGTGCCAGCAGCAGGCTATTCTCCTACAATGAGCAGTTCTTC.

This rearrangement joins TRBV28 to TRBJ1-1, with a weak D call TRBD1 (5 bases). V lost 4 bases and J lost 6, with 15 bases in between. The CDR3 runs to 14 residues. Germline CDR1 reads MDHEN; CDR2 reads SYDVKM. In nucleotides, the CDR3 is TGTGCCAGCAGTTCAGGGCAGGGTGACTCTGAAGCTTTCTTT. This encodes CASSSGQGDSEAFF.

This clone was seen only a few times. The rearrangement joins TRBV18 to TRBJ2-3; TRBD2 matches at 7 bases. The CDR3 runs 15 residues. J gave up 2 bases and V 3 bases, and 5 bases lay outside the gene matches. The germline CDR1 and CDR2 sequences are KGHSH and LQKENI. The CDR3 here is CASSPQLANTDTQYF. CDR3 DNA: TGTGCCAGCTCACCCCAACTAGCGAACACAGATACGCAGTATTTT. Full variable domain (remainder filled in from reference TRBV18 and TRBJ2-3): NAGVMQNPRHLVRRRGQEARLRCSPMKGHSHVYWYRQLPEEGLKFMVYLQKENIIDESGMPKERFSAEFPKEGPSILRIQQVVRGDSAAYFCASSPQLANTDTQYFGPGTRLTVL.

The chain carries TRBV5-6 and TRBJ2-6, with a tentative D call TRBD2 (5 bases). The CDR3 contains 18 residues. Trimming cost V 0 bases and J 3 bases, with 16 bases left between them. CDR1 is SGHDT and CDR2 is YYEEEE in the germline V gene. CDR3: CASSLARGPMRGANVLTF. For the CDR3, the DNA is TGTGCCAGCAGCTTGGCTCGGGGTCCCATGCGTGGGGCCAACGTCCTGACTTTC.

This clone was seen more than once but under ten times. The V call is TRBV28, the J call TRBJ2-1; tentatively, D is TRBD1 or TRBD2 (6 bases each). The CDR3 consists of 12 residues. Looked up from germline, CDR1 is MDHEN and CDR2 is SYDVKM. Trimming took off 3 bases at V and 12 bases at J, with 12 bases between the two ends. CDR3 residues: CASSLRGAGQFF. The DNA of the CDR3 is TGTGCCAGCAGTTTGAGGGGGGCCGGGCAGTTCTTC.

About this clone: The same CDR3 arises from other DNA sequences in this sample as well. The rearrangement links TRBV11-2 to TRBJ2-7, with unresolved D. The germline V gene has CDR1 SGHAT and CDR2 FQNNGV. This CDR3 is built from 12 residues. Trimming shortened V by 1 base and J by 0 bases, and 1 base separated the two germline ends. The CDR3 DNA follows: TGTGCCAGCAGCTTAGTCTCCTACGAGCAGTACTTC. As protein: CASSLVSYEQYF.

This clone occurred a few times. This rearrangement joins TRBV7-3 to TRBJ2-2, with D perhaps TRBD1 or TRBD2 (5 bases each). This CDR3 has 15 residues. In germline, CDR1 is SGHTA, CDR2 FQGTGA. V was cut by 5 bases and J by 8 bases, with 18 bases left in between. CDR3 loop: CASSGSGPTKGELFF. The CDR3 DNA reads TGTGCCAGCAGCGGATCGGGACCTACTAAGGGGGAGCTGTTTTTT.

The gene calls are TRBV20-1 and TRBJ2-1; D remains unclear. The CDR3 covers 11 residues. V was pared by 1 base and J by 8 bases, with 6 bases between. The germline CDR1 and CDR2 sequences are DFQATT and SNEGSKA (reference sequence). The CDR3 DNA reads TGCAGTGCTAGAGTTCTCTATGAGCAGTTCTTC. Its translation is CSARVLYEQFF.

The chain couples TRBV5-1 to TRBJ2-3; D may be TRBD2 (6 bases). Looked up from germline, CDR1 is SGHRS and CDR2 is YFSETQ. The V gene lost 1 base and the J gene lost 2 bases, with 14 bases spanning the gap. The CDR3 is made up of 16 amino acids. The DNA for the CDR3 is TGCGCCAGCAGCTTGCTTAGCGGACCATTCACAGATACGCAGTATTTT. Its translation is CASSLLSGPFTDTQYF.

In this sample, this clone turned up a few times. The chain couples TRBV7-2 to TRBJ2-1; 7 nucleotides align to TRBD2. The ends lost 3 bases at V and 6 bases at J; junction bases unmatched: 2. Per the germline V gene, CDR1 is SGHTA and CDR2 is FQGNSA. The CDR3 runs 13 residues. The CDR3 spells CASSLGLSNEQFF. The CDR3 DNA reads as TGTGCCAGCAGCTTGGGACTAAGCAATGAGCAGTTCTTC.

CDR3 loop: CSAEIRIKQFF. CDR3 nucleotides: TGCAGTGCCGAGATAAGAATTAAGCAGTTCTTC. The chain employs TRBV20-1 and TRBJ2-1; D unresolved. V lost 6 bases to trimming and J lost 11 bases, with 14 bases between them. Germline assignment: CDR1 DFQATT and CDR2 SNEGSKA (reference sequence). The CDR3 runs to 11 residues.

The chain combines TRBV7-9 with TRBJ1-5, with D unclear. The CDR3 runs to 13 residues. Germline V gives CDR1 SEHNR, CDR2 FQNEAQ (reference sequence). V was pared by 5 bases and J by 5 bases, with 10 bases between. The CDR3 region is CASSPWGDQPQHF. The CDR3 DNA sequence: TGTGCCAGCAGCCCCTGGGGAGATCAGCCCCAGCATTTT.

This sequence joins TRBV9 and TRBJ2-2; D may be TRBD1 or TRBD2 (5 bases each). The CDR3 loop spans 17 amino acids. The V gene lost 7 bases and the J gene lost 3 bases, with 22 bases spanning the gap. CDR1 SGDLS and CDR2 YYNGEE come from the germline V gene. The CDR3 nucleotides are TGTGCCAGCGCGACTCTGGGGGTGGGATGGGACACCGGGGAGCTGTTTTTT. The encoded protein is CASATLGVGWDTGELFF.

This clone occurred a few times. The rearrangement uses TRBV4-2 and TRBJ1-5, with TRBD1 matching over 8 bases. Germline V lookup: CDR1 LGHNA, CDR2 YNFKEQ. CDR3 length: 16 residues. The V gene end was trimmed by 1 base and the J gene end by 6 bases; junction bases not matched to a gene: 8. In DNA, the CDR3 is TGTGCCAGCAGCCAAGGTTTCAGGGGGCCGACTCAGCCCCAGCATTTT. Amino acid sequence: CASSQGFRGPTQPQHF.

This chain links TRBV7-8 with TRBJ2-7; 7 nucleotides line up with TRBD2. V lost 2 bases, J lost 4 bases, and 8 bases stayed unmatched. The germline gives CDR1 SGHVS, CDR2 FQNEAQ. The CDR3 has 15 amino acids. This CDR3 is CASSLRREKVYEQYF. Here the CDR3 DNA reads TGTGCCAGCAGCTTAAGGCGGGAGAAAGTTTACGAGCAGTACTTC. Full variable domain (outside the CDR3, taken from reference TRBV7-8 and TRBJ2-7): GAGVSQSPRYKVAKRGQDVALRCDPISGHVSLFWYQQALGQGPEFLTYFQNEAQLDKSGLPSDRFFAERPEGSVSTLKIQRTQQEDSAVYLCASSLRREKVYEQYFGPGTRLTVT.